Below, 3 T cell receptor beta chains from the same sample are listed, as sequenced in a study of CD8 T cells in ankylosing spondylitis. Broader study findings: A TCR beta motif made of eight highly homologous variants seemed typical of ankylosing spondylitis blood.

TCRdb re-derived calls from the 5' RACE reads in MiXCR, one entry per CDR3 protein. The sample lists some 450,000 distinct CDR3 sequences, roughly 17% occurring once. For these TCRs, the target antigens are not known. Sequences were obtained from blood, either unsorted or a sorted T cell fraction (not recorded which). The receptors here all came from a male donor with ankylosing spondylitis.

This chain connects TRBV10-1 to TRBJ2-4; 7 positions match TRBD1. The CDR3 extends over 14 amino acids. After removal of 5 bases from V and 5 bases from J, the junction contained 6 bases not matched to a gene. Germline lookup yields CDR1 WNHNN and CDR2 SYGVQD (reference sequence). CDR3: CASSRSGTENIQYF. The CDR3 DNA is TGCGCCAGCAGTAGATCCGGGACAGAAAACATTCAGTACTTC.

Only a few counts were recorded for this clonotype. The genes are TRBV3-1 and TRBJ2-6, with 7 positions matching TRBD2. CDR1 is LGHDT, CDR2 YNNKEL, per germline (reference sequence). V gave up 4 bases and J gave up 5 bases; unmatched junction bases: 5. The CDR3 extends over 15 amino acids. CDR3 region: CASSPSGTRANVLTF. Here the CDR3 DNA reads TGTGCCAGCAGCCCGAGCGGGACTCGGGCCAACGTCCTGACTTTC.

Ten or more counts support this clonotype. CDR3 sequence: CASSYSNQPQHF. The CDR3 nucleotides read TGTGCCAGCAGCTATAGCAATCAGCCCCAGCATTTT. V and J are TRBV7-2 and TRBJ1-5; D is unclear. Germline CDR1 SGHTA, CDR2 FQGNSA. The length of the CDR3 is 12 residues. Trimming left V 4 bases short and J 0 bases short, with 1 base between.